Only a few counts were recorded for the clone carrying this T cell receptor (beta chain). These data are taken from a study of T-cell reconstitution after alpha-beta-depleted transplantation in children. Unique molecular identifiers were incorporated during preparation of the TCRbeta library. One entry per CDR3 protein, called by TCRdb with MiXCR from the PCR reads. The table has about 400,000 distinct CDR3 sequences, about 14% seen once. The CDR3 covers 17 residues. V shed 0 bases and J shed 0 bases, with 15 bases lying between them. Per the germline V gene, CDR1 is DFQATT and CDR2 is SNEGSKA (reference sequence).

This TCR was recovered from a human donor who donated a stem cell graft to a child with Fanconi anemia. This sequence joins TRBV20-1 and TRBJ1-5; weak D call: TRBD1 (5 bases). The sequencing used PBMCs, collected from the stem cell graft. The CDR3 DNA follows: TGCAGTGCTAGAGATTCGAAGGGGATTTATAGCAATCAGCCCCAGCATTTT. Its translation: CSARDSKGIYSNQPQHF.